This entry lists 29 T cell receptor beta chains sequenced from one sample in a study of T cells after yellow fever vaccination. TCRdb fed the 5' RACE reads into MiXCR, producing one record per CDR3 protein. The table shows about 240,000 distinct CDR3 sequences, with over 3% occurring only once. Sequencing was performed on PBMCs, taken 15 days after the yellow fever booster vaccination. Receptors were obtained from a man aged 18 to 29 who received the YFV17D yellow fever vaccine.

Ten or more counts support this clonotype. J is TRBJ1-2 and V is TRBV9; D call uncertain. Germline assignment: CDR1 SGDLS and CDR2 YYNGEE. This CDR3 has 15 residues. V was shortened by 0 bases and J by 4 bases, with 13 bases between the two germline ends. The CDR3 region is CASSVVGTLAYGYTF. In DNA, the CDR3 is TGTGCCAGCAGCGTAGTGGGAACTCTCGCCTATGGCTACACCTTC.

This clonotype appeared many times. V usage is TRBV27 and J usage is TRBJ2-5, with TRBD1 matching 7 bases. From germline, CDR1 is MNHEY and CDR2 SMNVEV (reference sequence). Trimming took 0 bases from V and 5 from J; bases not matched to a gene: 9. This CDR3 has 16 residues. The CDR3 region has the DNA TGTGCCAGCAGTTTATCCCCGACAGGGAAGTTTGAGACCCAGTACTTC. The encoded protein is CASSLSPTGKFETQYF.

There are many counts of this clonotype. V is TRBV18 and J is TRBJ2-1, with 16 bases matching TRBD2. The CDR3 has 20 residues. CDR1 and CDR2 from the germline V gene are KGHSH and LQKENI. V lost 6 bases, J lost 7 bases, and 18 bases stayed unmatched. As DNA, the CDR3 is TGTGCCAGCTCGCCTCCGGGACTAGCGGGGGGGCCTCGCGGGGAGAATGAGCAGTTCTTC. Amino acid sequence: CASSPPGLAGGPRGENEQFF.

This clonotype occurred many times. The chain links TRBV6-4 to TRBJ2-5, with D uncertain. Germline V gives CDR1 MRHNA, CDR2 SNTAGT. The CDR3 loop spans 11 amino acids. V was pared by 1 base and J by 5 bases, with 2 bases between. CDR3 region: CASSDWETQYF. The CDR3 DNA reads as TGTGCCAGCAGTGACTGGGAGACCCAGTACTTC.

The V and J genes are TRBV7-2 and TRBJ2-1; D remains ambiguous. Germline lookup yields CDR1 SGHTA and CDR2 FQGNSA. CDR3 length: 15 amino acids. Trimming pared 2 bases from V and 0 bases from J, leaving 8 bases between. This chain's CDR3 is CASSLTAISYNEQFF. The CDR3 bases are TGTGCCAGCAGCTTAACAGCGATCTCCTACAATGAGCAGTTCTTC.

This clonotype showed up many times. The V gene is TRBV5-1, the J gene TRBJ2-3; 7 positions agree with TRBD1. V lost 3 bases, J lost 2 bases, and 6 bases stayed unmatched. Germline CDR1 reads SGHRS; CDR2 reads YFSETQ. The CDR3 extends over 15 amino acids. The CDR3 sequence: CASSYGQDPTDTQYF. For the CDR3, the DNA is TGCGCCAGCAGCTACGGACAGGACCCCACAGATACGCAGTATTTT.

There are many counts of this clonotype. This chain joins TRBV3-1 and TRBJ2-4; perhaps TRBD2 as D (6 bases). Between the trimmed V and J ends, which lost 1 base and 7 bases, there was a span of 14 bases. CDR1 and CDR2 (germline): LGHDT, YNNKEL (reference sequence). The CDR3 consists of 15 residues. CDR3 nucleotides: TGTGCCAGCAGCCAAGGAGGAGCGGGTAGGAACATTCAGTACTTC. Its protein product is CASSQGGAGRNIQYF.

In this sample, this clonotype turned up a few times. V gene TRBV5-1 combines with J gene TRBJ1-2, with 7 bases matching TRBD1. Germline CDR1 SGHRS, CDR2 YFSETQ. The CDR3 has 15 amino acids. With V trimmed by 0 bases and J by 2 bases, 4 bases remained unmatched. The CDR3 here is CASSLALGQNYGYTF. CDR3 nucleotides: TGCGCCAGCAGCTTGGCCTTGGGACAGAACTATGGCTACACCTTC.

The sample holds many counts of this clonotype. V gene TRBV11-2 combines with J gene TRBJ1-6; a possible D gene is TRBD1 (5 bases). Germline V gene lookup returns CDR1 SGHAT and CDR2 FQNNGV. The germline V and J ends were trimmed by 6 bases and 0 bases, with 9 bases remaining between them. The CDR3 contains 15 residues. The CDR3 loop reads CASSSGSSYNSPLHF. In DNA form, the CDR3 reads TGTGCCAGCAGTTCAGGGAGCTCCTATAATTCACCCCTCCACTTT.

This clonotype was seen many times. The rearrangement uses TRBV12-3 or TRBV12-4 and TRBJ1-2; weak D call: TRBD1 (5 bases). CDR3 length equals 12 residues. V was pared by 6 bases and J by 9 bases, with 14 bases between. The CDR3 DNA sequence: TGTGCCAGCAGCCCAGGGAGGGAACGCTACACCTTC. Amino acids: CASSPGRERYTF.

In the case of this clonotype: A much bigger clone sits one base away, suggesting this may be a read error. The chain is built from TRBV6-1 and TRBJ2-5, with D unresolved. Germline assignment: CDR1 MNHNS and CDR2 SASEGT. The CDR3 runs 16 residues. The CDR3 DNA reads TGTGCCTGCAGTGAAGTACACAAGCCAGATCAAGAGACCCAGTACTTC. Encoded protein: CACSEVHKPDQETQYF.

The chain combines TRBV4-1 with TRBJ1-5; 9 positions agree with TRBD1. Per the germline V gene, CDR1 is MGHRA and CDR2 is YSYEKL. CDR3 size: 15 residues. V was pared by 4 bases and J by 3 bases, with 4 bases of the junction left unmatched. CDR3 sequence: CASSRQGGPNQPQHF. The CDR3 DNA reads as TGCGCCAGCAGCCGACAGGGGGGACCCAATCAGCCCCAGCATTTT.

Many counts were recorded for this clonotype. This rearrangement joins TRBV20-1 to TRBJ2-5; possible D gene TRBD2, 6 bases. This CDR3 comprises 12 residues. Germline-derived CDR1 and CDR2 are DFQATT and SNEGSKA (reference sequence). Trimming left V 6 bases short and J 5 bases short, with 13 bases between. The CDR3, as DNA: TGCAGTGCGCCCGGGGGACCGGAGACCCAGTACTTC. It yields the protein CSAPGGPETQYF.

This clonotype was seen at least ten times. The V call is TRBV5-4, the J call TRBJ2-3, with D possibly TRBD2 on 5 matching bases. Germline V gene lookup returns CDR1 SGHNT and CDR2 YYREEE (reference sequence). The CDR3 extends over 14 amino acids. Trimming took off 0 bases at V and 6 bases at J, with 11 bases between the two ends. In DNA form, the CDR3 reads TGTGCCAGCAGCTTGGTTACGGGAAGGGATACGCAGTATTTT. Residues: CASSLVTGRDTQYF.

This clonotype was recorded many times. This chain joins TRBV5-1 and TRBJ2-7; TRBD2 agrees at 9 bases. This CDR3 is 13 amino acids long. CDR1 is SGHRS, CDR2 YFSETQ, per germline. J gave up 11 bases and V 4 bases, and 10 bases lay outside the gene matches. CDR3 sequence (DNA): TGCGCCAGCAGCCTGCGTCGGGCTAGCGGGGAGTACGTC. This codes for CASSLRRASGEYV.

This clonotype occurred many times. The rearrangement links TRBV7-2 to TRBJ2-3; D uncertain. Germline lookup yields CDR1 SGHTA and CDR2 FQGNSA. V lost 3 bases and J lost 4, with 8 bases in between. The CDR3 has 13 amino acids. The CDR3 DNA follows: TGTGCCAGCAGCTTCCTAGTCGCAGATACGCAGTATTTT. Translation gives CASSFLVADTQYF.

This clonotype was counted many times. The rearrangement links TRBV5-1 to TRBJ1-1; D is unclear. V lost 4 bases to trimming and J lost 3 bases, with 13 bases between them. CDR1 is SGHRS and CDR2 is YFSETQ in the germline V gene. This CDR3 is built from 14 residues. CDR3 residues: CASSLPGSYTEAFF. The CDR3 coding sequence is TGCGCCAGCAGCCTGCCCGGGAGCTACACTGAAGCTTTCTTT.

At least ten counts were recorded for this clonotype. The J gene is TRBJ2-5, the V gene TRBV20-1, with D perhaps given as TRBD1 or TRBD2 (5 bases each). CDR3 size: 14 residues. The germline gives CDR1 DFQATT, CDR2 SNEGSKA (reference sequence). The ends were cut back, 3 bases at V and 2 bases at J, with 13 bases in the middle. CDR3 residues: CSASEGRGQETQYF. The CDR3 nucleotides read TGCAGTGCTAGTGAGGGGCGCGGGCAAGAGACCCAGTACTTC.

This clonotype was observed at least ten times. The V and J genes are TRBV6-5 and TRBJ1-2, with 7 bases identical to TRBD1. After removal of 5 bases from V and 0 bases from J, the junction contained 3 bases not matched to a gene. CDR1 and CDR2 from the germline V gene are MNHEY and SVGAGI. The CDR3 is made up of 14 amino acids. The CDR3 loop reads CASSRDRTNYGYTF. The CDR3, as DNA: TGTGCCAGCAGTAGGGACAGAACTAACTATGGCTACACCTTC.

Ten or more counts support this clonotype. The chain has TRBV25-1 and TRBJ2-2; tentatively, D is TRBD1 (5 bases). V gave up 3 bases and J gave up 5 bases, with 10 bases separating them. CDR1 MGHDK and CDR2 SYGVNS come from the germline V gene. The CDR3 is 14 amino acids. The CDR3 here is CASSDREGTGELFF. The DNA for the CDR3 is TGTGCCAGCAGTGACAGGGAAGGTACCGGGGAGCTGTTTTTT.

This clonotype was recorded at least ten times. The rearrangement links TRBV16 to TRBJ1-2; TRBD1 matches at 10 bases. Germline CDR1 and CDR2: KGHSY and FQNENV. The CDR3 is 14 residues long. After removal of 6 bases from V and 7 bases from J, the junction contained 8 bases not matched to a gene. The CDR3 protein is CASSPGTGAVGYTF. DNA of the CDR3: TGTGCCAGCAGTCCCGGGACAGGGGCAGTTGGCTACACCTTC.

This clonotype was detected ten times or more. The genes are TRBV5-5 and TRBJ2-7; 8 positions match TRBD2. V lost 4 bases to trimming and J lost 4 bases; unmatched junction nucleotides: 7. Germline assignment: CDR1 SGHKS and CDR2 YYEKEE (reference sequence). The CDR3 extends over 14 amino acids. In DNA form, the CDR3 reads TGTGCCAGCAGCGGCGGTACTAGCGGTTACGAGCAGTACTTC. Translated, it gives CASSGGTSGYEQYF.

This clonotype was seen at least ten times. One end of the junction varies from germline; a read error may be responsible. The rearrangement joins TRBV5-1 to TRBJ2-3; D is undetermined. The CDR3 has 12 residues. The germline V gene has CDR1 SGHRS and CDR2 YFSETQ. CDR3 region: CASSLVTDTQYF. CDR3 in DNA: TGTGCCAGCAGCCTTGTGACAGATACGCAGTATTTT.

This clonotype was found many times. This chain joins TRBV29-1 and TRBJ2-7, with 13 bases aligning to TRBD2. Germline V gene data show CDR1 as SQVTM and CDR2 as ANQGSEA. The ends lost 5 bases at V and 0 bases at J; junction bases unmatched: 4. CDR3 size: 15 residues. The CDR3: CSVLLAGGSSYEQYF. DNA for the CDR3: TGCAGCGTTTTACTAGCGGGGGGGAGCTCCTACGAGCAGTACTTC.

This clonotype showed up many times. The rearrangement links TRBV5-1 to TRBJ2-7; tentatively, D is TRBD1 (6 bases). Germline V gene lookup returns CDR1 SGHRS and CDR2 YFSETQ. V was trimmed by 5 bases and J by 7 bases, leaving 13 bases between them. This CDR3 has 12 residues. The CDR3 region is CASSPQGREQYF. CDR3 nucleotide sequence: TGCGCCAGCAGTCCACAGGGTCGAGAGCAGTACTTC.

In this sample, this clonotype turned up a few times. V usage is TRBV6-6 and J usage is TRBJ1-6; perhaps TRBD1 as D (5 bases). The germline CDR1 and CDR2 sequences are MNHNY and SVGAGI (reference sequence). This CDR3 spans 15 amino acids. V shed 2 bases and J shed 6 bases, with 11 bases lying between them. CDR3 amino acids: CASSYPRDGNSPLHF. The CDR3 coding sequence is TGTGCCAGCAGTTACCCGAGGGACGGTAATTCACCCCTCCACTTT.

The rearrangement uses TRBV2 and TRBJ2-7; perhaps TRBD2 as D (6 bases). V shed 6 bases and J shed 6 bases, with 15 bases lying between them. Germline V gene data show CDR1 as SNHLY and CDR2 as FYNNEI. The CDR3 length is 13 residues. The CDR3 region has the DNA TGTGCCAGCAGGGGAGGACACTCGGGCGAGCAGTACTTC. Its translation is CASRGGHSGEQYF.

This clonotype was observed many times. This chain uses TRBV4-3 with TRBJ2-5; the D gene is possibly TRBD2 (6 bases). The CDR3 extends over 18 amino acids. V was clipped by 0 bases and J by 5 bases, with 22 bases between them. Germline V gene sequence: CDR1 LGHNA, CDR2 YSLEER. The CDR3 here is CASSQERFGGSSLETQYF. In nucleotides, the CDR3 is TGCGCCAGCAGCCAAGAACGGTTCGGGGGTAGTTCGTTGGAGACCCAGTACTTC.

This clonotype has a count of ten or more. The CDR3 spells CSARDSRGANIQYF. In nucleotides, the CDR3 is TGCAGTGCTAGAGATTCTAGGGGCGCAAACATTCAGTACTTC. This chain joins TRBV20-1 and TRBJ2-4; perhaps TRBD1 as D (5 bases). In germline, CDR1 is DFQATT, CDR2 SNEGSKA (reference sequence). The CDR3 extends over 14 amino acids. Trimming shortened V by 0 bases and J by 6 bases, and 12 bases separated the two germline ends.